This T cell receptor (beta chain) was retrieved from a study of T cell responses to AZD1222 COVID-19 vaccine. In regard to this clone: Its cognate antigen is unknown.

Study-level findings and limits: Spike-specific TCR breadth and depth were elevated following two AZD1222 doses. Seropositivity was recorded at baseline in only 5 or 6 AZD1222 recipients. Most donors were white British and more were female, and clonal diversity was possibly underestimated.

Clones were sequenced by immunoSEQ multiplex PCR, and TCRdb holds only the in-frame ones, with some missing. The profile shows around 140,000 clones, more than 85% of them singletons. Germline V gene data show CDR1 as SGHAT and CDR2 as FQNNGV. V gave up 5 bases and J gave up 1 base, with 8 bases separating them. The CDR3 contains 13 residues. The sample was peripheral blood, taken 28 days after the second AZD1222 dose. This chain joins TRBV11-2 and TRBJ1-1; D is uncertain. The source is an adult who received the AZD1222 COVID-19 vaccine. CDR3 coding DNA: TGTGCCAGCAGCATACAGCAGAACACTGAAGCTTTCTTT. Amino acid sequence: CASSIQQNTEAFF.